This is a list of T cell receptor beta chains from one sample in a study of identical twins. Each CDR3 protein gets one entry after TCRdb re-called the 5' RACE reads with MiXCR. The sample yields about 660,000 distinct CDR3 sequences, 8% to 9% seen once. The sample was also linked to a second study, of yellow fever vaccine responses in identical twins.

Input material: PBMCs. The receptors come from a young woman in good health. CDR3s include the opening cysteine and the closing phenylalanine or tryptophan. The order of the fields is J gene, clone size, D gene, V gene, CDR3 protein, CDR3 DNA. D genes are given only for firm matches. Only some rows state a clone size, as once, few, many or a class for expanded clones.

>TRBJ1-1|many|.|TRBV7-6
CASSLNQGTEAFF
TGTGCCAGCAGCCTCAACCAGGGAACTGAAGCTTTCTTT
>TRBJ2-1|few|TRBD2|TRBV12-5
CASGSFLAGVDNEQFF
TGTGCTAGTGGTTCCTTTCTAGCGGGAGTTGACAATGAGCAGTTCTTC
>TRBJ2-2|few|TRBD1|TRBV15
CATSTWTGGDGELFF
TGTGCCACCAGCACTTGGACAGGGGGGGACGGGGAGCTGTTTTTT
>TRBJ2-2|few|.|TRBV5-1
CASSLVANGPGELFF
TGCGCCAGCAGCTTGGTAGCGAACGGCCCCGGGGAGCTGTTTTTT
>TRBJ1-4|.|TRBD1|TRBV9
CASSVTAGGLPNEKLFF
TGTGCCAGCAGCGTTACGGCAGGGGGCTTACCTAATGAAAAACTGTTTTTT
>TRBJ2-1|.|.|TRBV29-1
CSVEDIRSPYNEQFF
TGCAGCGTTGAAGATATCAGATCCCCTTACAATGAGCAGTTCTTC
>TRBJ2-7|.|.|TRBV11-2
CASSLGGTIYEQYF
TGTGCCAGCAGCTTAGGAGGGACGATCTACGAGCAGTACTTC
>TRBJ2-1|.|TRBD2|TRBV20-1
CSARRRGAFEQFF
TGCAGTGCTAGACGGCGGGGGGCGTTTGAGCAGTTCTTC
>TRBJ2-1|.|.|TRBV12-3/TRBV12-4
CASSLRDQRNEQFF
TGTGCCAGCAGTTTGAGGGACCAACGGAATGAGCAGTTCTTC
>TRBJ2-3|few|.|TRBV3-1
CASSPIVGDTQYF
TGTGCCAGCAGCCCGATAGTGGGGGATACGCAGTATTTT
>TRBJ2-1|few|.|TRBV12-5
CASGLSGYNEQFF
TGTGCTAGTGGTTTGTCAGGGTACAATGAGCAGTTCTTC
>TRBJ2-1|many|.|TRBV25-1
CATSEERYNEQFF
TGTGCCACCTCGGAGGAGCGGTACAATGAGCAGTTCTTC